This T cell receptor beta chain derives from a study of shared clonotypes between healthy human individuals. At the level of the study: Contributing individuals were a couple of females and three males aged 18 to 49.

Germline V gene lookup returns CDR1 MDHEN and CDR2 SYDVKM. Trimming left V 3 bases short and J 5 bases short, with 16 bases between. This CDR3 comprises 15 residues. General observations from the study: Clonotype sharing levels among donors were expected to vary with sequencing depth.

Concerning this clone itself: Its antigen remains unknown.

It was across several immunoSEQ plates that each subset's genomic DNA was evenly split. The protocol was immunoSEQ multiplex PCR, while the TCRdb copy is restricted to in-frame clones and leaves out a portion. The top ten clones hold 10% to 15% of a sample with fewer than 650,000 clones, around 78% of them seen once. Specimen: PBMCs. This sequence was found in a middle-aged woman in good health. Some clones in this sample may be carry-over from other donors' samples. The chain uses TRBV28 and TRBJ2-5, with a possible D match to TRBD2 (5 bases). The CDR3 DNA sequence: TGTGCCAGCAGTTTGCCGCCGGGATTGTGGGAGACCCAGTACTTC. Its translation is CASSLPPGLWETQYF.